This T cell receptor beta chain originates from a study of T cell responses to AZD1222 COVID-19 vaccine. At the level of the study: Second doses that came at about 4 or about 12 weeks were put together. Study findings and constraints: There were repertoire samples only from the period after the peak T cell response. A mostly white British donor set with more females was recruited, and clonal diversity was possibly underestimated.

This clone has only one observation. Its antigen is undetermined. Sequencing was performed with immunoSEQ multiplex PCR; in TCRdb, only in-frame clones are kept and a portion is missing. The sample consists of under 95,000 clones, about 90% of them appearing once. This receptor was taken from an adult in good health. Specimen: peripheral blood, collected on day 0 of AZD1222 vaccination.

The CDR3 DNA follows: TGCGCCAGCAGCCACCTCAGGGGCCGAAACCCAACTAATGAAAAACTGTTTTTT. Translation: CASSHLRGRNPTNEKLFF. The V call is TRBV4-3, the J call TRBJ1-4; D possibly corresponds to TRBD1 (6 bases). The CDR3 covers 18 residues. Germline values: CDR1 LGHNA, CDR2 YSLEER. V lost 3 bases and J lost 0, with 17 bases in between.